The 5 T cell receptor beta chains given below trace back to one sample, sequenced in a study of T cells in Graves' hyperthyroidism and ophthalmopathy. Amplification yielded TCR beta CDR3 regions, with RNA transcripts as the source. Initially, a first-round RT-PCR of the TCR CDR3 employed the HTBI primer set. TCRdb called the multiplex PCR reads again in MiXCR, with one record for every CDR3 protein. There are about 640,000 distinct CDR3 sequences in the sample; roughly 20% occur only once, and 34% lies in the top ten. Sequenced material: blood. The receptor set was obtained from a man aged 25 to 40 with Graves' ophthalmopathy.

The table lists this clonotype with a few counts. The chain links TRBV6-1 to TRBJ2-3; the D is unclear. V gave up 6 bases and J gave up 11 bases, with 9 bases separating them. This CDR3 contains 10 residues. The germline CDR1 and CDR2 sequences are MNHNS and SASEGT. The CDR3 region has the DNA TGTGCCAGCAGCTCCGGCAAGCAGTATTTT. It is translated as CASSSGKQYF.

This clonotype was observed a handful of times. The CDR3 carries no conserved terminal phenylalanine or tryptophan, so it likely arises from a read error. The chain uses TRBV28 and TRBJ2-7; a weak D match, TRBD2 (5 bases). The V end lost 10 bases, the J end lost 1 base, and 17 bases lay between the germline ends. Germline V gene sequence: CDR1 MDHEN, CDR2 SYDVKM. The CDR3 has 14 residues. CDR3 amino acids: CATFGRGKSYEQYL. DNA for the CDR3: TGTGCCACCTTCGGAAGAGGGAAATCCTACGAGCAGTACCTC.

This chain uses TRBV20-1 with TRBJ2-2; D is perhaps TRBD2 (5 bases). This CDR3 comprises 17 residues. From germline, CDR1 is DFQATT and CDR2 SNEGSKA (reference sequence). The ends were cut back, 0 bases at V and 5 bases at J, with 19 bases in the middle. The CDR3 nucleotides read TGCAGTGCTAGAGACCGGGTCGGGATTGGGGTAACCGGGGAGCTGTTTTTT. Its protein product is CSARDRVGIGVTGELFF.

The table lists this clonotype with many counts. V usage is TRBV27 and J usage is TRBJ1-5; weak D call: TRBD1 (6 bases). Germline-derived CDR1 and CDR2 are MNHEY and SMNVEV (reference sequence). This CDR3 comprises 14 residues. The germline V and J ends were trimmed by 9 bases and 1 base, with 13 bases remaining between them. The CDR3 DNA sequence: TGTGCCAGTCAAGGGGGGCCGAGCAATCAGCCCCAGCATTTT. It translates to CASQGGPSNQPQHF.

This chain links TRBV28 with TRBJ1-6; D is unclear. Germline lookup yields CDR1 MDHEN and CDR2 SYDVKM. Trimming left V 5 bases short and J 0 bases short, with 11 bases between. This CDR3 is built from 16 residues. DNA of the CDR3: TGTGCCAGCAGTCCTGACAAAAGCTCCTATAATTCACCCCTCCACTTT. Translation: CASSPDKSSYNSPLHF.